These 8 T cell receptor beta chains were all obtained from the same sample, sequenced in a study of regulatory T cells in long-lasting Graves disease. Time point defined: persistent/refractory GD, antithyroid drugs over 5 years with positive TRAb. Isolated PBMC RNA provided the starting material for the TCR library. Library construction for TCR beta used iRepertoire HTBI primers and Arm-PCR of CDR3 regions. TCRdb independently ran MiXCR on the multiplex PCR reads; one entry per CDR3 protein. The sample shows 350,000 to 500,000 distinct CDR3 sequences, around 20% of them seen only once. Sequenced here: peripheral blood mononuclear cells (PBMCs), sampled when the disease was refractory, from a patient treated with antithyroid drugs. The receptor source for this set is a female donor with Graves disease.

The chain employs TRBV28 and TRBJ1-2; 8 nucleotides align to TRBD1. V shed 2 bases, J shed 7 bases, and the junction held 3 bases outside the gene matches. The CDR3 totals 13 residues. CDR1 MDHEN and CDR2 SYDVKM come from the germline V gene. Here the CDR3 DNA reads TGTGCCAGCAGTTTAGACAGGGGAGGTGGCTACACCTTC. Translated: CASSLDRGGGYTF.

This clonotype was counted only a few times. The chain combines TRBV7-8 with TRBJ2-7; maybe TRBD1 (5 bases). Trimming stripped 1 base from V and 3 bases from J, with 7 bases between. The germline CDR1 and CDR2 sequences are SGHVS and FQNEAQ. This CDR3 has 13 amino acids. CDR3 in amino acids: CASSLGQIYEQYF. The CDR3, as DNA: TGTGCCAGCAGCTTAGGACAGATCTACGAGCAGTACTTC.

In its sample, this clonotype was seen many times. The chain links TRBV10-3 to TRBJ1-6; 8 bases are shared with TRBD1. Germline CDR1 and CDR2: ENHRY and SYGVKD. V was pared by 10 bases and J by 8 bases, with 13 bases of the junction left unmatched. This CDR3 is built from 15 residues. The CDR3, as DNA: TGTGCCAGCAGGCGGCAGGGGGCCCAGGATTCACCCCTCCACTTT. As protein: CASRRQGAQDSPLHF.

In this sample, this clonotype turned up many times. The chain combines TRBV25-1 with TRBJ2-5; 14 bases agree with TRBD2. Germline CDR1 is MGHDK and CDR2 is SYGVNS. The ends lost 3 bases at V and 4 bases at J; junction bases unmatched: 4. The CDR3 extends over 16 amino acids. The chain's CDR3 is CASSDRGLAGAETQYF. The CDR3 coding sequence is TGTGCCAGCAGTGATCGGGGACTAGCGGGAGCAGAGACCCAGTACTTC. Full variable domain (remainder filled in from reference TRBV25-1 and TRBJ2-5): EADIYQTPRYLVIGTGKKITLECSQTMGHDKMYWYQQDPGMELHLIHYSYGVNSTEKGDLSSESTVSRIRTEHFPLTLESARPSHTSQYLCASSDRGLAGAETQYFGPGTRLLVL.

J is TRBJ2-4 and V is TRBV30; D is possibly TRBD1 (5 bases). This CDR3 region has 14 residues. Trimming shortened V by 0 bases and J by 7 bases, and 13 bases separated the two germline ends. The germline V gene encodes CDR1 GTSNPN and CDR2 SVGIG (reference sequence). CDR3 nucleotide sequence: TGTGCCTGGAGTGTAGGGCAGGGTGGTAACATTCAGTACTTC. The encoded protein is CAWSVGQGGNIQYF.

This clonotype occurred many times. V gene TRBV3-1 combines with J gene TRBJ1-2, with D perhaps matching TRBD1 (6 bases). Between the trimmed V and J ends, which lost 0 bases and 13 bases, there was a span of 18 bases. The CDR3 runs 14 residues. Germline lookup yields CDR1 LGHDT and CDR2 YNNKEL (reference sequence). CDR3 DNA: TGTGCCAGCAGCCAAGAGTACCCCAGGGGTTTTGCCACCTTC. Its protein is CASSQEYPRGFATF.

This chain joins TRBV19 and TRBJ2-7; D is possibly TRBD1 or TRBD2 (5 bases each). V lost 0 bases and J 4 bases, leaving 7 bases between the germline ends. The CDR3 is made up of 13 amino acids. Per the germline V gene, CDR1 is LNHDA and CDR2 is SQIVND (reference sequence). The CDR3 DNA follows: TGTGCCAGTAGTATAGATGGGGGTTACGAGCAGTACTTC. Amino acids: CASSIDGGYEQYF.

This clonotype was recorded at least ten times. The rearrangement uses TRBV29-1 and TRBJ2-5; a weak D match, TRBD2 (6 bases). The CDR3 is 13 residues long. V lost 4 bases and J 4 bases, leaving 13 bases between the germline ends. Germline assignment: CDR1 SQVTM and CDR2 ANQGSEA. The CDR3 nucleotides read TGCAGCGTTGGTGCTAGCGCGGCAGAGACCCAGTACTTC. It is translated as CSVGASAAETQYF.